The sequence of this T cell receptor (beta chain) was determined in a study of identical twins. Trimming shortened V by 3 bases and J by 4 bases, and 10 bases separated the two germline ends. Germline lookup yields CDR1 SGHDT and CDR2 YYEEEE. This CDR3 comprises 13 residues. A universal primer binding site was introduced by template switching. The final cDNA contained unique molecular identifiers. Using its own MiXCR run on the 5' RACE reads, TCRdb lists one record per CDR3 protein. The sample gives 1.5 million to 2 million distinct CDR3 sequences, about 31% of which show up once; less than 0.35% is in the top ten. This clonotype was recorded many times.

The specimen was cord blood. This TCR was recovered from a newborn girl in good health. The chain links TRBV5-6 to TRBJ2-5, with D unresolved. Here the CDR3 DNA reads TGTGCCAGCAGCTCCGGTCCTAGAGAGACCCAGTACTTC. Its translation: CASSSGPRETQYF.